These T cell receptor beta chains were read from a single sample in a study of cytomegalovirus exposure and HLA in healthy donors. Sequencing used immunoSEQ multiplex PCR; TCRdb keeps in-frame clones, though not all of them. This sample has under 130,000 clones, with roughly three quarters found just once. The sequenced material came from PBMCs. The receptor set was obtained from a man aged 25-40 years in good health and CMV-seronegative. The CDR3 runs from the conserved cysteine through the conserved F or W. Each record gives: J gene, clone size, D gene, V gene, CDR3 length, CDR3 protein, CDR3 DNA. A D gene is named only where the DNA matches it firmly. Expanded clones get a size class; other rows say once, few or many, or leave the size out.

J gene: TRBJ1-4; clone size: -; D gene: TRBD1; V gene: TRBV29-1; CDR3 length: 14; CDR3 protein: CSVLGQANNEKLFF; CDR3 DNA: TGCAGCGTTCTCGGACAGGCGAATAATGAAAAACTGTTTTTT
J gene: TRBJ1-2; clone size: few; D gene: -; V gene: TRBV30; CDR3 length: 14; CDR3 protein: CAWNHGTPNYGYTF; CDR3 DNA: TGTGCCTGGAACCACGGGACACCCAACTATGGCTACACCTTC
J gene: TRBJ1-1; clone size: -; D gene: -; V gene: TRBV6-5; CDR3 length: 13; CDR3 protein: CASSRTENTEAFF; CDR3 DNA: TGTGCCAGCAGTCGAACAGAGAACACTGAAGCTTTCTTT
J gene: TRBJ1-1; clone size: -; D gene: TRBD1; V gene: TRBV5-6; CDR3 length: 14; CDR3 protein: CASSPGWDRPEAFF; CDR3 DNA: TGTGCCAGCAGCCCGGGCTGGGACAGACCTGAAGCTTTCTTT
J gene: TRBJ2-7; clone size: -; D gene: -; V gene: TRBV5-1; CDR3 length: 13; CDR3 protein: CASSSGSSYEQYF; CDR3 DNA: TGCGCCAGCAGCTCCGGGTCCTCCTACGAGCAGTACTTC
J gene: TRBJ2-1; clone size: -; D gene: -; V gene: TRBV28; CDR3 length: 18; CDR3 protein: CASSSSSAFVLSYNEQFF; CDR3 DNA: TGTGCCAGCAGTTCGTCTAGCGCCTTCGTTCTATCCTACAATGAGCAGTTCTTC
J gene: TRBJ1-1; clone size: once; D gene: -; V gene: TRBV28; CDR3 length: 13; CDR3 protein: CASSYNPNTEAFF; CDR3 DNA: TGTGCCAGCAGTTACAATCCGAACACTGAAGCTTTCTTT
J gene: TRBJ2-5; clone size: -; D gene: -; V gene: TRBV6-6; CDR3 length: 15; CDR3 protein: CASSYSSAQEETQYF; CDR3 DNA: TGTGCCAGCAGTTACTCTAGCGCGCAAGAAGAGACCCAGTACTTC
J gene: TRBJ1-1; clone size: -; D gene: -; V gene: TRBV7-7; CDR3 length: 13; CDR3 protein: CASSPTMNTEAFF; CDR3 DNA: TGTGCTAGCAGCCCTACTATGAACACTGAAGCTTTCTTT
J gene: TRBJ2-1; clone size: -; D gene: -; V gene: TRBV5-6; CDR3 length: 14; CDR3 protein: CASSRGRSYNEQFF; CDR3 DNA: TGTGCCAGCAGCCGAGGCCGCTCCTACAATGAGCAGTTCTTC
J gene: TRBJ1-2; clone size: -; D gene: TRBD1; V gene: TRBV6-5; CDR3 length: 13; CDR3 protein: CASRTDRVYGYTF; CDR3 DNA: TGTGCCAGCAGGACGGACAGGGTCTATGGCTACACCTTC
J gene: TRBJ1-6; clone size: few; D gene: -; V gene: TRBV2; CDR3 length: 13; CDR3 protein: CASSQQGTTPLHF; CDR3 DNA: TGTGCCAGCAGTCAACAGGGTACTACACCCCTCCACTTT
J gene: TRBJ2-1; clone size: few; D gene: -; V gene: TRBV2; CDR3 length: 12; CDR3 protein: CASSEQNNEQFF; CDR3 DNA: TGTGCCAGCAGCGAACAGAACAATGAGCAGTTCTTC
J gene: TRBJ2-1; clone size: -; D gene: TRBD2; V gene: TRBV4-2; CDR3 length: 16; CDR3 protein: CASSQDPGLGNNEQFF; CDR3 DNA: TGTGCCAGCAGCCAAGATCCGGGACTAGGCAACAATGAGCAGTTCTTC
J gene: TRBJ2-7; clone size: -; D gene: TRBD2; V gene: TRBV19; CDR3 length: 15; CDR3 protein: CASSTRAGGLGEQYF; CDR3 DNA: TGTGCCAGTAGTACGAGAGCGGGAGGCCTTGGCGAGCAGTACTTC
J gene: TRBJ2-3; clone size: -; D gene: TRBD2; V gene: TRBV9; CDR3 length: 17; CDR3 protein: CASSVAGGPQATDTQYF; CDR3 DNA: TGTGCCAGCAGCGTAGCGGGAGGGCCTCAGGCCACAGATACGCAGTATTTT
J gene: TRBJ2-1; clone size: -; D gene: TRBD2; V gene: TRBV28; CDR3 length: 17; CDR3 protein: CASSFSASGRASAEQFF; CDR3 DNA: TGTGCCAGCAGTTTTAGTGCTAGCGGGAGGGCCAGCGCTGAGCAGTTCTTC
J gene: TRBJ2-1; clone size: -; D gene: TRBD2; V gene: TRBV11-2; CDR3 length: 15; CDR3 protein: CASSPLAGPFNEQFF; CDR3 DNA: TGTGCCAGCAGCCCACTAGCGGGCCCTTTCAATGAGCAGTTCTTC
J gene: TRBJ2-1; clone size: -; D gene: -; V gene: TRBV5-1; CDR3 length: 13; CDR3 protein: CASSKQVYNEQFF; CDR3 DNA: TGCGCCAGCAGCAAACAGGTCTACAATGAGCAGTTCTTC
J gene: TRBJ1-4; clone size: -; D gene: -; V gene: TRBV14; CDR3 length: 14; CDR3 protein: CASSRTGIGEKLFF; CDR3 DNA: TGTGCCAGCAGCCGTACAGGGATTGGAGAAAAACTGTTTTTT
J gene: TRBJ1-2; clone size: -; D gene: TRBD1; V gene: TRBV5-1; CDR3 length: 16; CDR3 protein: CASSLGTGDQGYGYTF; CDR3 DNA: TGCGCCAGCAGCTTGGGTACAGGGGATCAGGGCTATGGCTACACCTTC
J gene: TRBJ2-6; clone size: -; D gene: -; V gene: TRBV19; CDR3 length: 19; CDR3 protein: CASSPDSFFWSSGANVLTF; CDR3 DNA: TGTGCCAGTAGTCCGGACAGTTTTTTCTGGAGCTCTGGGGCCAACGTCCTGACTTTC
J gene: TRBJ2-7; clone size: -; D gene: TRBD1; V gene: TRBV5-1; CDR3 length: 15; CDR3 protein: CASSLGTGDSYEQYF; CDR3 DNA: TGCGCCAGCAGCTTAGGGACAGGGGACTCCTACGAGCAGTACTTC
J gene: TRBJ1-1; clone size: once; D gene: -; V gene: TRBV30; CDR3 length: 18; CDR3 protein: CAWSRYFRDSALNTEAFF; CDR3 DNA: TGTGCCTGGAGTAGATACTTCCGGGACTCAGCCCTGAACACTGAAGCTTTCTTT
J gene: TRBJ1-5; clone size: -; D gene: TRBD1; V gene: TRBV6-1; CDR3 length: 13; CDR3 protein: CASSWDREQPQHF; CDR3 DNA: TGTGCCAGCAGTTGGGACAGGGAACAGCCCCAGCATTTT
J gene: TRBJ2-7; clone size: -; D gene: TRBD2; V gene: TRBV7-3; CDR3 length: 15; CDR3 protein: CASSMSGTSGYEQYF; CDR3 DNA: TGTGCCAGCAGCATGTCTGGGACTAGCGGTTACGAGCAGTACTTC
J gene: TRBJ2-2; clone size: -; D gene: -; V gene: TRBV9; CDR3 length: 17; CDR3 protein: CASSQGFGGVNTGELFF; CDR3 DNA: TGTGCCAGCTCCCAGGGTTTTGGGGGCGTGAACACCGGGGAGCTGTTTTTT
J gene: TRBJ2-2; clone size: -; D gene: -; V gene: TRBV9; CDR3 length: 19; CDR3 protein: CASSPDSGWTDRNTGELFF; CDR3 DNA: TGTGCCAGCAGCCCAGATTCAGGGTGGACAGACCGTAACACCGGGGAGCTGTTTTTT
J gene: TRBJ2-1; clone size: -; D gene: -; V gene: TRBV5-1; CDR3 length: 13; CDR3 protein: CASHEQLADEQFF; CDR3 DNA: TGCGCCAGCCACGAGCAGCTAGCCGATGAGCAGTTCTTC
J gene: TRBJ1-4; clone size: -; D gene: -; V gene: TRBV7-2; CDR3 length: 16; CDR3 protein: CASSPNPGATNEKLFF; CDR3 DNA: TGTGCCAGCAGCCCAAATCCGGGGGCAACTAATGAAAAACTGTTTTTT
J gene: TRBJ2-2; clone size: -; D gene: -; V gene: TRBV6-4; CDR3 length: 14; CDR3 protein: CASMRGANTGELFF; CDR3 DNA: TGTGCCAGCATGCGGGGAGCGAACACCGGGGAGCTGTTTTTT
J gene: TRBJ1-3; clone size: -; D gene: -; V gene: TRBV5-6; CDR3 length: 14; CDR3 protein: CASSLGSSGNTIYF; CDR3 DNA: TGTGCCAGCAGCTTGGGCAGTTCTGGAAACACCATATATTTT
J gene: TRBJ2-1; clone size: -; D gene: TRBD2; V gene: TRBV5-4; CDR3 length: 16; CDR3 protein: CASSSAGVGSYNEQFF; CDR3 DNA: TGTGCCAGTAGCTCCGCGGGAGTAGGGTCCTACAATGAGCAGTTCTTC
J gene: TRBJ2-7; clone size: -; D gene: TRBD2; V gene: TRBV18; CDR3 length: 16; CDR3 protein: CASSPSGTSGLYEQYF; CDR3 DNA: TGTGCCAGCTCACCATCCGGGACTAGCGGGTTGTACGAGCAGTACTTC
J gene: TRBJ2-1; clone size: -; D gene: TRBD2; V gene: TRBV6-6; CDR3 length: 12; CDR3 protein: CASSKTSGEPFF; CDR3 DNA: TGTGCCAGCAGTAAGACTAGCGGAGAGCCGTTCTTC
J gene: TRBJ2-3; clone size: -; D gene: TRBD2; V gene: TRBV5-4; CDR3 length: 15; CDR3 protein: CASSLITLAADTQYF; CDR3 DNA: TGTGCCAGCAGCTTGATTACACTAGCGGCAGATACGCAGTATTTT
J gene: TRBJ2-3; clone size: -; D gene: TRBD2; V gene: TRBV7-9; CDR3 length: 14; CDR3 protein: CASSPSGNTDTQYF; CDR3 DNA: TGTGCCAGCAGCCCTAGCGGTAACACAGATACGCAGTATTTT
J gene: TRBJ1-2; clone size: few; D gene: -; V gene: TRBV7-9; CDR3 length: 14; CDR3 protein: CASRQTGAVYGYTF; CDR3 DNA: TGTGCCAGCAGGCAAACAGGAGCCGTCTATGGCTACACCTTC
J gene: TRBJ1-2; clone size: few; D gene: TRBD1; V gene: TRBV30; CDR3 length: 17; CDR3 protein: CACVGGMGQAFNYGYTF; CDR3 DNA: TGTGCCTGCGTTGGGGGAATGGGACAGGCCTTTAACTATGGCTACACCTTC
J gene: TRBJ2-2; clone size: -; D gene: TRBD2; V gene: TRBV2; CDR3 length: 17; CDR3 protein: CASSEGTSGGNTGELFF; CDR3 DNA: TGTGCCAGCAGTGAAGGGACTAGCGGGGGAAACACCGGGGAGCTGTTTTTT
J gene: TRBJ1-2; clone size: -; D gene: -; V gene: TRBV19; CDR3 length: 16; CDR3 protein: CASSIVQDPSYYGYTF; CDR3 DNA: TGTGCCAGTAGTATAGTACAGGACCCATCCTACTATGGCTACACCTTC
J gene: TRBJ2-7; clone size: -; D gene: TRBD2; V gene: TRBV7-9; CDR3 length: 18; CDR3 protein: CASSSGLALTTEAHEQYF; CDR3 DNA: TGTGCCAGCAGCTCCGGACTAGCGCTGACAACCGAAGCTCACGAGCAGTACTTC
J gene: TRBJ1-2; clone size: few; D gene: -; V gene: TRBV6-1; CDR3 length: 15; CDR3 protein: CASKEGLLVFGGYTF; CDR3 DNA: TGTGCCAGCAAAGAGGGACTCCTCGTCTTTGGCGGCTACACCTTC
J gene: TRBJ2-7; clone size: -; D gene: TRBD2; V gene: TRBV5-4; CDR3 length: 14; CDR3 protein: CASSQREGPHEQYF; CDR3 DNA: TGTGCCAGCAGCCAGAGGGAGGGCCCCCACGAGCAGTACTTC
J gene: TRBJ2-7; clone size: once; D gene: -; V gene: TRBV7-9; CDR3 length: 11; CDR3 protein: CASGALHEQYF; CDR3 DNA: TGTGCCAGCGGGGCCCTTCACGAGCAGTACTTC
J gene: TRBJ2-1; clone size: -; D gene: -; V gene: TRBV20-1; CDR3 length: 10; CDR3 protein: CSAGQNEQFF; CDR3 DNA: TGCAGTGCTGGACAGAATGAGCAGTTCTTC
J gene: TRBJ2-7; clone size: -; D gene: TRBD2; V gene: TRBV28; CDR3 length: 14; CDR3 protein: CATKLAGRAYEQYF; CDR3 DNA: TGTGCCACCAAACTAGCGGGAAGGGCCTACGAGCAGTACTTC
J gene: TRBJ2-2; clone size: -; D gene: TRBD1; V gene: TRBV5-4; CDR3 length: 15; CDR3 protein: CASRLGTANTGELFF; CDR3 DNA: TGTGCCAGCAGACTTGGGACAGCGAACACCGGGGAGCTGTTTTTT
J gene: TRBJ1-6; clone size: once; D gene: -; V gene: TRBV5-5; CDR3 length: 15; CDR3 protein: CASRYYGDRNSPLHF; CDR3 DNA: TGTGCCAGCAGATATTACGGGGATAGGAATTCACCCCTCCACTTT
J gene: TRBJ2-3; clone size: -; D gene: -; V gene: TRBV6-5; CDR3 length: 14; CDR3 protein: CASCRGQRTDTQYF; CDR3 DNA: TGTGCCAGCTGTCGTGGCCAACGCACAGATACGCAGTATTTT
J gene: TRBJ1-2; clone size: -; D gene: TRBD1; V gene: TRBV7-2; CDR3 length: 13; CDR3 protein: CASSLLGGGGYTF; CDR3 DNA: TGTGCCAGCAGCCTCCTAGGAGGGGGCGGCTACACCTTC
J gene: TRBJ2-5; clone size: -; D gene: -; V gene: TRBV9; CDR3 length: 16; CDR3 protein: CASSLPVGSGGETQYF; CDR3 DNA: TGTGCCAGCAGCTTACCAGTCGGGAGTGGTGGAGAGACCCAGTACTTC
J gene: TRBJ2-1; clone size: -; D gene: -; V gene: TRBV21-1; CDR3 length: 19; CDR3 protein: CASSNRTAKKYESYNEQFF; CDR3 DNA: TGTGCCAGCAGCAACAGGACAGCCAAGAAATATGAATCCTACAATGAGCAGTTCTTC
J gene: TRBJ1-5; clone size: few; D gene: -; V gene: TRBV6-4; CDR3 length: 13; CDR3 protein: CASSDGRGQPQHF; CDR3 DNA: TGTGCCAGCAGTGACGGAAGGGGTCAGCCCCAGCATTTT
J gene: TRBJ2-2; clone size: -; D gene: TRBD1; V gene: TRBV5-5; CDR3 length: 16; CDR3 protein: CASSLAGQGGPGELFF; CDR3 DNA: TGTGCCAGCAGCTTGGCGGGACAGGGGGGCCCCGGGGAGCTGTTTTTT
J gene: TRBJ2-3; clone size: -; D gene: -; V gene: TRBV5-1; CDR3 length: 15; CDR3 protein: CASSRNPTGTDTQYF; CDR3 DNA: TGCGCCAGCAGCCGCAACCCTACAGGCACAGATACGCAGTATTTT
J gene: TRBJ2-7; clone size: -; D gene: -; V gene: TRBV7-9; CDR3 length: 12; CDR3 protein: CASSPGSGNRYF; CDR3 DNA: TGTGCCAGCAGCCCTGGCAGCGGAAATCGGTACTTC